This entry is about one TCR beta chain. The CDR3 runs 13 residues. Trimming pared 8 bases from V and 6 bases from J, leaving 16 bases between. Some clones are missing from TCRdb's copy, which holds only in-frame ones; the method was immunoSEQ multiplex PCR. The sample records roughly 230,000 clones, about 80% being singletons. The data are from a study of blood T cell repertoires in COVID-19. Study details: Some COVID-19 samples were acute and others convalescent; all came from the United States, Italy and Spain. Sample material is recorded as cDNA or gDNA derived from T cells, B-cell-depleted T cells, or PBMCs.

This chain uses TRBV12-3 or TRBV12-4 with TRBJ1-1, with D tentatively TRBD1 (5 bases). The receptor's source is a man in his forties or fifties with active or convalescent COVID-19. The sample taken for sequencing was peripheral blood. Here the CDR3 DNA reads TGTGCCAGCGGGGGGTTCGATGGGTCTGAAGCTTTCTTT. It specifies CASGGFDGSEAFF.